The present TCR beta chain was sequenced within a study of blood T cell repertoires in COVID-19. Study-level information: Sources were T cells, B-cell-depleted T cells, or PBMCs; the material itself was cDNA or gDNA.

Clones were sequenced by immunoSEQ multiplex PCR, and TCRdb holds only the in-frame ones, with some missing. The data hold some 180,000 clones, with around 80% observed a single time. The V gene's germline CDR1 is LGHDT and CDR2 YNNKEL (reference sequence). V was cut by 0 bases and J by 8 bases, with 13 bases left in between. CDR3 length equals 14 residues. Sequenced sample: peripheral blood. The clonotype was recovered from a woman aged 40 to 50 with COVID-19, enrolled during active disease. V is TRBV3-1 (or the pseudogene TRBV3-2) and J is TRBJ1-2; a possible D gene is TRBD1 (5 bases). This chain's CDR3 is CASSQDKGRGGYTF. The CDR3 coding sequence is TGTGCCAGCAGCCAAGACAAGGGGCGTGGGGGCTACACCTTC.